One sample yielded the 20 T cell receptor beta chains listed below, sequenced in a study of neurological immune-mediated disorders. TCRdb fed the 5' RACE reads into MiXCR, producing one record per CDR3 protein. Of 77,000 or so distinct CDR3 sequences listed, about 9% are singletons. The material sequenced was PBMCs. The receptors stem from a man aged 45-65 years in good health.

This clonotype occurred many times. The rearrangement links TRBV5-1 to TRBJ1-1; D is unresolved. Germline loops: CDR1 SGHRS, CDR2 YFSETQ. The CDR3 loop spans 13 amino acids. V was shortened by 2 bases and J by 1 base, with 6 bases between the two germline ends. CDR3 in amino acids: CASSFQGNTEAFF. CDR3 DNA sequence: TGCGCCAGCAGCTTCCAAGGGAACACTGAAGCTTTCTTT.

With regard to this clonotype: It may be a read error: a sequence one base away is much more abundant. The chain couples TRBV5-6 to TRBJ2-3; 7 nucleotides line up with TRBD1. The CDR3 has 15 amino acids. Germline V gene lookup returns CDR1 SGHDT and CDR2 YYEEEE. DNA for the CDR3: TGTGCCAGCAGCGCTACAGGGGCCTTCACAGATTCGCAGTATTTT. It yields the protein CASSATGAFTDSQYF. The complete variable domain, with remaining parts taken from reference TRBV5-6 and TRBJ2-3, reads DAGVTQSPTHLIKTRGQQVTLRCSPKSGHDTVSWYQQALGQGPQFIFQYYEEEERQRGNFPDRFSGHQFPNYSSELNVNALLLGDSALYLCASSATGAFTDSQYFGPGTRLTVL.

This clonotype was counted at least ten times. The chain links TRBV5-1 to TRBJ2-5; a possible D gene is TRBD2 (6 bases). Between the trimmed V and J ends, which lost 4 bases and 2 bases, there was a span of 15 bases. Germline CDR1 reads SGHRS; CDR2 reads YFSETQ. This CDR3 has 15 amino acids. The CDR3 region has the DNA TGCGCCAGCAGCCCGACGGGAGCTCTTCAAGAGACCCAGTACTTC. Translating it yields CASSPTGALQETQYF.

In this sample, this clonotype turned up many times. Here the CDR3 DNA reads TGCAGCGCATCCAACAGGGCAGGGTCGAACACTGAAGCTTTCTTT. Translating gives CSASNRAGSNTEAFF. This chain links TRBV29-1 with TRBJ1-1; tentative D call: TRBD1 (6 bases). V shed 7 bases and J shed 1 base, with 19 bases lying between them. Germline loops: CDR1 SQVTM, CDR2 ANQGSEA. The CDR3 is made up of 15 amino acids. Using reference TRBV29-1 and TRBJ1-1 for the parts outside the CDR3, the full variable domain is SAVISQKPSRDICQRGTSLTIQCQVDSQVTMMFWYRQQPGQSLTLIATANQGSEATYESGFVIDKFPISRPNLTFSTLTVSNMSPEDSSIYLCSASNRAGSNTEAFFGQGTRLTVV.

This clonotype was recorded at least ten times. The chain couples TRBV5-6 to TRBJ2-1; 9 bases line up with TRBD1. With 0 bases clipped from V and 7 bases from J, the junction kept 8 bases outside the gene matches. The CDR3 runs to 16 residues. Germline V gene data show CDR1 as SGHDT and CDR2 as YYEEEE. In DNA form, the CDR3 reads TGTGCCAGCAGCTTGGCCGGGACAGGGAGGACAAATGAGCAGTTCTTC. Protein: CASSLAGTGRTNEQFF.

This clonotype came up many times. V is TRBV2 and J is TRBJ2-2, with a tentative D call TRBD1 (6 bases). Germline CDR1 is SNHLY and CDR2 is FYNNEI. CDR3 length: 12 residues. Trimming stripped 6 bases from V and 5 bases from J, with 7 bases between. The CDR3 DNA reads TGTGCCAGCAGGAGGGGGACCGGGGAGCTGTTTTTT. This codes for CASRRGTGELFF.

This clonotype was detected ten times or more. The CDR3 sequence: CSASFRQGAEAFF. CDR3 bases: TGCAGTGCTAGCTTCCGGCAGGGCGCTGAAGCTTTCTTT. The gene calls are TRBV20-1 and TRBJ1-1, with D possibly being TRBD1 (5 bases). V lost 3 bases to trimming and J lost 6 bases, with 14 bases between them. The CDR3 spans 13 residues. Germline loops: CDR1 DFQATT, CDR2 SNEGSKA (reference sequence).

This clonotype has ten or more counts. CDR3 nucleotide sequence: TGTGCCAGCAGCTCCGGGGGCTCTGGGGCCAACGTCCTGACTTTC. It codes for CASSSGGSGANVLTF. J is TRBJ2-6 and V is TRBV28, with D possibly matching TRBD2 (6 bases). Germline V gives CDR1 MDHEN, CDR2 SYDVKM. CDR3 length equals 15 residues. V shed 6 bases and J shed 0 bases, with 9 bases lying between them.

This clonotype was counted many times. V is TRBV6-1 and J is TRBJ2-7, with D perhaps matching TRBD2 (6 bases). Per the germline V gene, CDR1 is MNHNS and CDR2 is SASEGT. The length of the CDR3 is 15 residues. V lost 8 bases and J lost 2, with 19 bases in between. The CDR3 DNA reads TGTGCCAGCCCCCCGCGGGGTGTAGGGGCCTACGAGCAGTACTTC. Translated, it gives CASPPRGVGAYEQYF.

This clonotype was observed at least ten times. The rearrangement links TRBV20-1 to TRBJ2-7; D might be TRBD1 or TRBD2, each matching 5 bases. CDR1 DFQATT and CDR2 SNEGSKA come from the germline V gene (reference sequence). Trimming cost V 3 bases and J 6 bases, with 24 bases left between them. The CDR3 extends over 16 amino acids. Here the CDR3 DNA reads TGCAGTGCTAGGTCCCAACGGGGAACCTTTAGGGGCGAGCAGTACTTC. Translating gives CSARSQRGTFRGEQYF.

Many counts were recorded for this clonotype. The chain recombines TRBV7-2 with TRBJ2-3; D may be TRBD1 (6 bases). V shed 5 bases and J shed 1 base, with 10 bases lying between them. The CDR3 runs 14 residues. Germline lookup yields CDR1 SGHTA and CDR2 FQGNSA. CDR3 in amino acids: CASSPQGRTDTQYF. The CDR3 DNA is TGTGCCAGCAGCCCCCAGGGGCGCACAGATACGCAGTATTTT. The full variable domain, in which reference TRBV7-2 and TRBJ2-3 provide the parts outside the CDR3, is GAGVSQSPSNKVTEKGKDVELRCDPISGHTALYWYRQSLGQGLEFLIYFQGNSAPDKSGLPSDRFSAERTGGSVSTLTIQRTQQEDSAVYLCASSPQGRTDTQYFGPGTRLTVL.

This clonotype was recorded at least ten times. The rearrangement uses TRBV6-5 and TRBJ2-5; D is perhaps TRBD2 (6 bases). Per germline, CDR1 MNHEY and CDR2 SVGAGI. V lost 5 bases and J lost 1, with 17 bases in between. The CDR3 runs to 16 residues. CDR3 protein: CASSKRGGFRQETQYF. The CDR3 bases are TGTGCCAGCAGTAAGAGGGGAGGATTTCGCCAAGAGACCCAGTACTTC.

This clonotype was counted at least ten times. The chain links TRBV15 to TRBJ2-4; D call uncertain. Germline lookup yields CDR1 LNHNV and CDR2 YYDKDF (reference sequence). This CDR3 has 15 residues. Trimming removed 6 bases at V and 1 base at J, with 13 bases between. This chain's CDR3 is CATRTARGAKNIQYF. CDR3 in DNA: TGTGCCACCAGAACAGCCCGTGGGGCCAAAAACATTCAGTACTTC.

This clonotype appeared many times. The chain combines TRBV12-3 or TRBV12-4 with TRBJ1-1, with TRBD1 as a possible D gene (5 bases). V was cut by 5 bases and J by 0 bases, with 10 bases left in between. The CDR3 has 14 residues. The CDR3 is CASSPRRVNTEAFF. CDR3 coding DNA: TGTGCCAGCAGTCCCCGCAGGGTGAACACTGAAGCTTTCTTT.

This clonotype was seen repeatedly, ten times or more. The rearrangement links TRBV6-1 to TRBJ2-2; the D call may be TRBD1 or TRBD2 (7 bases each). The CDR3 has 16 amino acids. Between the trimmed V and J ends, which lost 8 bases and 7 bases, there was a span of 23 bases. From germline, CDR1 is MNHNS and CDR2 SASEGT. The CDR3 sequence: CASPPGAGGGSGELFF. CDR3 sequence (DNA): TGTGCCAGCCCCCCGGGAGCAGGGGGGGGAAGCGGGGAGCTGTTTTTT.

There are many counts of this clonotype. This chain joins TRBV5-1 and TRBJ2-7, with D possibly TRBD2 on 5 matching bases. The CDR3 runs 16 residues. Germline V lookup: CDR1 SGHRS, CDR2 YFSETQ. With 0 bases removed from V and 3 bases from J, the gap between germline ends came to 16 bases. The CDR3 loop reads CASSLAGVGVNYEQYF. The CDR3 bases are TGCGCCAGCAGCTTGGCCGGAGTGGGAGTTAACTACGAGCAGTACTTC.

This clonotype was seen ten or more times. The chain carries TRBV5-1 and TRBJ1-1, with TRBD1 as a possible D gene (5 bases). The CDR3 runs to 15 residues. Germline V lookup: CDR1 SGHRS, CDR2 YFSETQ. Trimming took 5 bases from V and 0 from J, leaving 14 bases between them. This chain's CDR3 is CASRKEGTLNTEAFF. For the CDR3, the DNA is TGCGCCAGCAGGAAAGAGGGGACTTTGAACACTGAAGCTTTCTTT.

This clonotype was counted many times. The chain combines TRBV5-1 with TRBJ2-1; 14 bases map to TRBD2. Unmatched junction bases numbered 8, after V lost 4 bases and J lost 8 bases. The CDR3 is made up of 16 amino acids. Germline V gives CDR1 SGHRS, CDR2 YFSETQ. CDR3 DNA: TGCGCCAGCAGCCTGGGACTAGCGGGAGATTTGGATGAGCAGTTCTTC. Amino acid sequence: CASSLGLAGDLDEQFF. Supplemented by reference TRBV5-1 and TRBJ2-1, the full variable domain reads KAGVTQTPRYLIKTRGQQVTLSCSPISGHRSVSWYQQTPGQGLQFLFEYFSETQRNKGNFPGRFSGRQFSNSRSEMNVSTLELGDSALYLCASSLGLAGDLDEQFFGPGTRLTVL.

This clonotype was recorded at least ten times. The chain recombines TRBV7-2 with TRBJ2-6; 12 nucleotides align to TRBD2. The CDR3 spans 20 residues. CDR1 and CDR2 (germline): SGHTA, FQGNSA. With 2 bases clipped from V and 0 bases from J, the junction kept 8 bases outside the gene matches. As DNA, the CDR3 is TGTGCCAGCAGCTTACTACCGGGACTAGCGGGCAACTCTGGGGCCAACGTCCTGACTTTC. Translation: CASSLLPGLAGNSGANVLTF. Looking up the rest from reference TRBV7-2 and TRBJ2-6 gives the full variable domain: GAGVSQSPSNKVTEKGKDVELRCDPISGHTALYWYRQSLGQGLEFLIYFQGNSAPDKSGLPSDRFSAERTGGSVSTLTIQRTQQEDSAVYLCASSLLPGLAGNSGANVLTFGAGSRLTVL.

This clonotype was counted many times. The V gene is TRBV4-2, the J gene TRBJ1-6; TRBD1 matches 10 bases. Trimming at V came to 3 bases and at J to 3 bases, leaving 8 bases not matched to a gene. The CDR3 covers 18 residues. Germline assignment: CDR1 LGHNA and CDR2 YNFKEQ. The CDR3 DNA is TGTGCCAGCAGCCAGCCGGGACAGGGGTTTGGCTATAATTCACCCCTCCACTTT. Its protein is CASSQPGQGFGYNSPLHF.